The TCR beta chain under discussion was sequenced for a study of shared clonotypes between healthy human individuals. Study details: The study used three CD4 naive, three CD4 memory, two CD8 naive and one CD8 memory plate per donor.

Clones were sequenced by immunoSEQ multiplex PCR, and TCRdb holds only the in-frame ones, with some missing. The table lists approximately 1,500,000 clones, 96% of them singletons. V was clipped by 2 bases and J by 4 bases, with 14 bases between them. CDR3 length: 16 residues. Germline CDR1 reads MNHEY; CDR2 reads SMNVEV (reference sequence). V usage is TRBV27 and J usage is TRBJ1-4; D uncertain. The sample taken for sequencing was naive CD4+ T cells sorted from blood. Subset described: CD45RA+ positively selected. The receptor comes from a man between 25 and 39 years old in good health. The CDR3 sequence: CASSLRSTSVNEKLFF. CDR3 DNA: TGTGCCAGCAGTTTAAGGAGTACATCCGTTAATGAAAAACTGTTTTTT.